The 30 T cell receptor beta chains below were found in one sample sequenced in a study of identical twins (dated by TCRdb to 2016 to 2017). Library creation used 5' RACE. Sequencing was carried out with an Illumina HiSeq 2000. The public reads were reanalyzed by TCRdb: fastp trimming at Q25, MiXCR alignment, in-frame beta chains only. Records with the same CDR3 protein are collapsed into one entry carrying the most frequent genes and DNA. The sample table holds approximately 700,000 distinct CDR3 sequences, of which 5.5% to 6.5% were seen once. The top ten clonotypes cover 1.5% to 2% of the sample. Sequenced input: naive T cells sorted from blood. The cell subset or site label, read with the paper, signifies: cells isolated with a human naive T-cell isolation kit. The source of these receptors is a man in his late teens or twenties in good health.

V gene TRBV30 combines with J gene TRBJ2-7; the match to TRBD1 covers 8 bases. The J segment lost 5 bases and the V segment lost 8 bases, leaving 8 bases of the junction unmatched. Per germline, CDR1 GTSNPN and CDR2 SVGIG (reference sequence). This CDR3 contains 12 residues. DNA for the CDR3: TGTGCCGGGTTGACAGGGGCCAACGAGCAGTACTTC. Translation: CAGLTGANEQYF.

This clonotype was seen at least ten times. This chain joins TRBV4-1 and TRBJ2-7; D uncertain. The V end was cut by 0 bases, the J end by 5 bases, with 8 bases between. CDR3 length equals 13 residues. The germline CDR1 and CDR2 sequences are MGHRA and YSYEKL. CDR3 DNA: TGCGCCAGCAGCCAAGAGAATCGGGACGAGCAGTACTTC. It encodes CASSQENRDEQYF.

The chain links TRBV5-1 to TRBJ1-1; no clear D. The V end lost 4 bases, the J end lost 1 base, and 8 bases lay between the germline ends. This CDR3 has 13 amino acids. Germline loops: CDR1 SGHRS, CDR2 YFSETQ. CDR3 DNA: TGCGCCAGCAGCCGGGAGAAGAACACTGAAGCTTTCTTT. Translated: CASSREKNTEAFF.

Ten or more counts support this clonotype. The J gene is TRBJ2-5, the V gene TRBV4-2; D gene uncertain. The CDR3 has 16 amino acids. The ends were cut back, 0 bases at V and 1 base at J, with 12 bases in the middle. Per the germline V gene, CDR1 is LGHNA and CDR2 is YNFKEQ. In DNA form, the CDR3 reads TGTGCCAGCAGCCAAGATCCTATCCGGGCCCAAGAGACCCAGTACTTC. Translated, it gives CASSQDPIRAQETQYF.

CDR3 DNA: TGTGCCAGCAGCTTACAGGGGGTGGTTCATTTCTTC. It codes for CASSLQGVVHFF. The chain links TRBV11-2 to TRBJ2-1, with TRBD1 identical over 7 bases. V lost 2 bases to trimming and J lost 16 bases; unmatched junction nucleotides: 8. Germline CDR1 and CDR2: SGHAT and FQNNGV. The CDR3 is 12 amino acids.

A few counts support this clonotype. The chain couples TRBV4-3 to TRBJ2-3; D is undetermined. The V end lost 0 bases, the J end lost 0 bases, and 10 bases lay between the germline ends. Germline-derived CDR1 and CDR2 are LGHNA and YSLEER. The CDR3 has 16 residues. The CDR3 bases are TGCGCCAGCAGCCAAGATTGGGCCCTTAGCACAGATACGCAGTATTTT. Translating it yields CASSQDWALSTDTQYF.

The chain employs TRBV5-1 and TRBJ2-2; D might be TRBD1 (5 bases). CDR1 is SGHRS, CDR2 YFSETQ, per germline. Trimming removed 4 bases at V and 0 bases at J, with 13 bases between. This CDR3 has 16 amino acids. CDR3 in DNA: TGCGCCAGCAGCCAAATGACAGCCGCGAACACCGGGGAGCTGTTTTTT. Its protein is CASSQMTAANTGELFF. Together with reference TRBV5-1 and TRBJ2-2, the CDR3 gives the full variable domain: KAGVTQTPRYLIKTRGQQVTLSCSPISGHRSVSWYQQTPGQGLQFLFEYFSETQRNKGNFPGRFSGRQFSNSRSEMNVSTLELGDSALYLCASSQMTAANTGELFFGEGSRLTVL.

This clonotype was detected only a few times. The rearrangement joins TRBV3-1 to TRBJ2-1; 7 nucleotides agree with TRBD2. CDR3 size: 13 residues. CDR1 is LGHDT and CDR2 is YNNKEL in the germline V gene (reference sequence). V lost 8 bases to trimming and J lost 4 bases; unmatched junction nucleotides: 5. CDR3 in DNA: TGTGCCAGCGACGCGGGAGTATACAATGAGCAGTTCTTC. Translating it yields CASDAGVYNEQFF.

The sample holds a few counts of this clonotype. The CDR3 sequence: CASNPLAGEETQYF. The CDR3, as DNA: TGTGCCAGCAACCCTCTAGCGGGGGAAGAGACCCAGTACTTC. V usage is TRBV2 and J usage is TRBJ2-5; 10 bases align to TRBD2. V lost 7 bases, J lost 3 bases, and 5 bases stayed unmatched. The CDR3 totals 14 residues. Germline V lookup: CDR1 SNHLY, CDR2 FYNNEI.

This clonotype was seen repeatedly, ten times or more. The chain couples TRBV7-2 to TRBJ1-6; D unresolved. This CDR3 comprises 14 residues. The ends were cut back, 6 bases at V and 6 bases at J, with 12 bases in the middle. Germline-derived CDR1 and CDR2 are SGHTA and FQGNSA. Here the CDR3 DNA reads TGTGCCAGCAGTCGGCGCGGCTTTAATTCACCCCTCCACTTT. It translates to CASSRRGFNSPLHF.

CDR3 in DNA: TGCAGCGTTGTCAGAGGGGCCAATGAGCAGTTCTTC. Translated, it gives CSVVRGANEQFF. V gene TRBV29-1 combines with J gene TRBJ2-1; D possibly uses TRBD1 or TRBD2 (5 bases each). This CDR3 contains 12 residues. The germline gives CDR1 SQVTM, CDR2 ANQGSEA. Trimming stripped 4 bases from V and 6 bases from J, with 10 bases between.

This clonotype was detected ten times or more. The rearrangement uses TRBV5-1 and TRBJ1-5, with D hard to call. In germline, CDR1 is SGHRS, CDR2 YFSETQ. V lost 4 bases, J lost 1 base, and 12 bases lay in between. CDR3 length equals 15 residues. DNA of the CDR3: TGCGCCAGCAGCCCTGATGTGGGAAGCAATCAGCCCCAGCATTTT. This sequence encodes CASSPDVGSNQPQHF.

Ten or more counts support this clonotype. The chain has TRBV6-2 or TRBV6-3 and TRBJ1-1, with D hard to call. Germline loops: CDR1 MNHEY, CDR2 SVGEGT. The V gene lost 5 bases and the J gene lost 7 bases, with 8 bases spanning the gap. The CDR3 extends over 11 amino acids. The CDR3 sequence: CASSAEDEAFF. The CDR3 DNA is TGTGCCAGCAGTGCGGAGGATGAAGCTTTCTTT.

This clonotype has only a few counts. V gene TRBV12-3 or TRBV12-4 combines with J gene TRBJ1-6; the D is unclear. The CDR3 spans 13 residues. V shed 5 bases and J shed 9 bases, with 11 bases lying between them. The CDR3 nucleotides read TGTGCCAGCAGTCGGTCCCCGGGTTCACCCCTCCACTTT. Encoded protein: CASSRSPGSPLHF.

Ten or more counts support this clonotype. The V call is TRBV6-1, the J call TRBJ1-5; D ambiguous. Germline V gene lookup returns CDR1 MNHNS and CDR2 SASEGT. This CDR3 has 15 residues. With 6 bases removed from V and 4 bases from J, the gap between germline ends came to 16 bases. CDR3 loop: CASREWTGKNQPQHF. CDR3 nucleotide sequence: TGTGCCAGCAGGGAATGGACGGGTAAAAATCAGCCCCAGCATTTT.

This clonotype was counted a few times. Here the CDR3 DNA reads TGTGCCAGCAGGCAAGGTCCCCAAGAGACCCAGTACTTC. Its protein product is CASRQGPQETQYF. The chain is built from TRBV28 and TRBJ2-5; D not certain. Germline V lookup: CDR1 MDHEN, CDR2 SYDVKM. The CDR3 totals 13 residues. With 6 bases removed from V and 1 base from J, the gap between germline ends came to 9 bases.

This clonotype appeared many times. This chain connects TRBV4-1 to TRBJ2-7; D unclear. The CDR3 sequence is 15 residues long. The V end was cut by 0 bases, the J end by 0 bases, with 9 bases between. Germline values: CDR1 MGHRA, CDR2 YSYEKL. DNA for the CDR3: TGCGCCAGCAGCCAAGAGGCTTGGAGCTCCTACGAGCAGTACGTC. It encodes CASSQEAWSSYEQYV.

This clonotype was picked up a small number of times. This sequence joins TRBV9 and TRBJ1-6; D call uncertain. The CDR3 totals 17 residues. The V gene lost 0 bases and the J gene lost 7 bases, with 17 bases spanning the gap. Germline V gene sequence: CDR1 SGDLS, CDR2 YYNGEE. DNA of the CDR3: TGTGCCAGCAGCGTAGCACCCTTGGGCAGCCAGAATTCACCCCTCCACTTT. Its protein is CASSVAPLGSQNSPLHF.

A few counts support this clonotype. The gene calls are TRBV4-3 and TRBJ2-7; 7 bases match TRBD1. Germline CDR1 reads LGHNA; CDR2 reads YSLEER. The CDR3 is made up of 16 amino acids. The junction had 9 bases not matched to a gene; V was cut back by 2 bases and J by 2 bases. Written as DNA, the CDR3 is TGCGCCAGCAGCCAATCGGGGACAGTCCTCCCCTACGAGCAGTACTTC. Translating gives CASSQSGTVLPYEQYF.

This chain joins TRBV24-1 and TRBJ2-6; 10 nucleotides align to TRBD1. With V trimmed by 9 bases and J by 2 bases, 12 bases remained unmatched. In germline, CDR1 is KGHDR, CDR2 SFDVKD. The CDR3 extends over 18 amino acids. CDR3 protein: CATADGQGGVAGANVLTF. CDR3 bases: TGTGCCACCGCGGACGGACAGGGGGGGGTAGCTGGGGCCAACGTCCTGACTTTC.

CDR3: CASSEYQLAPYNEQFF. DNA for the CDR3: TGTGCCAGCAGTGAATATCAGCTAGCGCCTTACAATGAGCAGTTCTTC. The rearrangement links TRBV25-1 to TRBJ2-1, with TRBD2 as a possible D gene (6 bases). The V end was cut by 0 bases, the J end by 4 bases, with 13 bases between. The CDR3 runs 16 residues. The V gene's germline CDR1 is MGHDK and CDR2 SYGVNS.

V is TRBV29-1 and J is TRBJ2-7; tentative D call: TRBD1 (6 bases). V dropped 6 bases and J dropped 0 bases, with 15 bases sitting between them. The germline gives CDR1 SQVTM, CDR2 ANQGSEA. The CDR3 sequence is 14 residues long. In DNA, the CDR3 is TGCAGCGTGGTGGACAGCGATAGCTCCTACGAGCAGTACTTC. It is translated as CSVVDSDSSYEQYF.

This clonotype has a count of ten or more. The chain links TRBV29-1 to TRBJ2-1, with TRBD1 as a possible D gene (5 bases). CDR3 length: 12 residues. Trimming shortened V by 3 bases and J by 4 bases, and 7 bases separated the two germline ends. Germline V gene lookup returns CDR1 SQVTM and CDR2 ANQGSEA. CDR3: CSVDAGYNEQFF. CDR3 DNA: TGCAGCGTTGATGCAGGGTACAATGAGCAGTTCTTC.

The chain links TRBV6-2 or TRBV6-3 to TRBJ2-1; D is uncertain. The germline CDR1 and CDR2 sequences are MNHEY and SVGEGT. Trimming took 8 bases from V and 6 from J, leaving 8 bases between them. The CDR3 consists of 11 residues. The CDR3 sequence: CASSHSNEQFF. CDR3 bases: TGTGCCAGCTCCCACAGCAATGAGCAGTTCTTC.

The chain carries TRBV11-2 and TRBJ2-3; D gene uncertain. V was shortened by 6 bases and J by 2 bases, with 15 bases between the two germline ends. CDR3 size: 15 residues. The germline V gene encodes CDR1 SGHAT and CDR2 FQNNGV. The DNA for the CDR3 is TGTGCCAGCAGAATGCCCGGGCGGAACACAGATACGCAGTATTTT. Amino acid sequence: CASRMPGRNTDTQYF.

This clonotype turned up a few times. The CDR3 region is CASNGGTLNTEAFF. The CDR3, as DNA: TGTGCCAGTAACGGTGGGACGTTGAACACTGAAGCTTTCTTT. J is TRBJ1-1 and V is TRBV19, with D maybe TRBD1 (5 bases). The V end lost 7 bases, the J end lost 0 bases, and 12 bases lay between the germline ends. This CDR3 has 14 amino acids. In germline, CDR1 is LNHDA, CDR2 SQIVND (reference sequence). Together with reference TRBV19 and TRBJ1-1, the CDR3 gives the full variable domain: DGGITQSPKYLFRKEGQNVTLSCEQNLNHDAMYWYRQDPGQGLRLIYYSQIVNDFQKGDIAEGYSVSREKKESFPLTVTSAQKNPTAFYLCASNGGTLNTEAFFGQGTRLTVV.

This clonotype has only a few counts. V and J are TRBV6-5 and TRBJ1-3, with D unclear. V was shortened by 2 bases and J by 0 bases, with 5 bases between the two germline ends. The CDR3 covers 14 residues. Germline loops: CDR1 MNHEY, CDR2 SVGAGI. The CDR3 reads CASSYAYSGNTIYF. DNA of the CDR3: TGTGCCAGCAGTTACGCCTACTCTGGAAACACCATATATTTT.

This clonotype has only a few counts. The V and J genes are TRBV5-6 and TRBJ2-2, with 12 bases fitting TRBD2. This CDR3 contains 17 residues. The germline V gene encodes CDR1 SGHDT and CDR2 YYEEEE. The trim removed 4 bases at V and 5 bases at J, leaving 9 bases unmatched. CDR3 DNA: TGTGCCAGCAGCCTGAGACTAGCGGGAGTTGGGACCGGGGAGCTGTTTTTT. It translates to CASSLRLAGVGTGELFF.

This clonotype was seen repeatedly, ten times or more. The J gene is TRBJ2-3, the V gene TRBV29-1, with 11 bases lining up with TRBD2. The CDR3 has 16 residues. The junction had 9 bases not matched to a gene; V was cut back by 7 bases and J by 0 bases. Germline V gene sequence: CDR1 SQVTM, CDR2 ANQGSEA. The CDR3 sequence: CSAVVAGGFSTDTQYF. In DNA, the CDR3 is TGCAGCGCAGTTGTAGCGGGAGGGTTTAGCACAGATACGCAGTATTTT.

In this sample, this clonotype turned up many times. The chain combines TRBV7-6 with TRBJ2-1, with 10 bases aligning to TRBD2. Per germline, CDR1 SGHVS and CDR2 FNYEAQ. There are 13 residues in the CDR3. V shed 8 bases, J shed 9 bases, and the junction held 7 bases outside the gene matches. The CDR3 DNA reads TGTGCCAGCTCGGGGCTAGCGGGAGTTGAGCAGTTCTTC. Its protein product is CASSGLAGVEQFF.